Each of the 21 T cell receptor beta chains below was sequenced from the same sample in a study of graft-versus-host responses after intestinal transplantation. Generated by immunoSEQ multiplex PCR, the TCRdb table keeps only in-frame clones and is missing some. The top ten clones hold approximately 1.5% of a sample with 50,000 to 75,000 clones, around nine tenths of them seen once. These TCRs are of unknown antigen specificity. The specimen was unstimulated CD8+ T cells sorted from spleen or lymph node cells, collected before transplant. The receptors stem from a human donor who was the organ donor for an intestinal transplant.

This chain uses TRBV6-1 with TRBJ2-5; perhaps TRBD2 as D (5 bases). V was shortened by 5 bases and J by 4 bases, with 17 bases between the two germline ends. The V gene's germline CDR1 is MNHNS and CDR2 SASEGT. The CDR3 covers 15 residues. The CDR3 coding sequence is TGTGCCAGCAGTTTTCCCGTGGGTCGGGGAGAGACCCAGTACTTC. Protein sequence: CASSFPVGRGETQYF.

This rearrangement joins TRBV28 to TRBJ2-7, with 7 bases fitting TRBD1. The CDR3 runs to 13 residues. V lost 4 bases, J lost 0 bases, and 0 bases stayed unmatched. Looked up from germline, CDR1 is MDHEN and CDR2 is SYDVKM. The CDR3 sequence is CASSWDSSYEQYF. CDR3 nucleotides: TGTGCCAGCAGTTGGGACAGCTCCTACGAGCAGTACTTC.

The chain joins TRBV5-6 to TRBJ2-1; D remains ambiguous. The CDR3 extends over 13 amino acids. The V gene lost 2 bases and the J gene lost 4 bases, with 7 bases spanning the gap. Germline CDR1 is SGHDT and CDR2 is YYEEEE. CDR3 bases: TGTGCCAGCAGCTTATCGAGATACAATGAGCAGTTCTTC. Protein sequence: CASSLSRYNEQFF.

V and J are TRBV4-1 and TRBJ2-5; 11 bases line up with TRBD2. Matching the DNA end better, TRBJ2-7 makes the J call doubtful. This CDR3 comprises 15 residues. Germline-derived CDR1 and CDR2 are MGHRA and YSYEKL. The CDR3 loop reads CASSHLAGGPYEQYF. As DNA, the CDR3 is TGCGCCAGCAGCCACTTAGCGGGAGGGCCATACGAGCAGTACTTC.

The chain is built from TRBV7-6 and TRBJ2-1; the match to TRBD2 covers 12 bases. The CDR3 is 18 residues long. With 6 bases clipped from V and 8 bases from J, the junction kept 17 bases outside the gene matches. CDR1 and CDR2 (germline): SGHVS, FNYEAQ. The CDR3: CASSLRLAGVPARDEQFF. Here the CDR3 DNA reads TGTGCCAGCAGTTTAAGACTAGCGGGAGTCCCGGCACGGGATGAGCAGTTCTTC.

This chain links TRBV7-3 with TRBJ2-1, with TRBD1 matching over 9 bases. This CDR3 region has 17 residues. J gave up 2 bases and V 4 bases, and 9 bases lay outside the gene matches. Per the germline V gene, CDR1 is SGHTA and CDR2 is FQGTGA. CDR3 sequence: CASSSGTGPTAYNEQFF. CDR3 coding DNA: TGTGCCAGCAGCTCGGGGACAGGGCCTACGGCCTACAATGAGCAGTTCTTC.

This clone was counted a single time. The V and J genes are TRBV25-1 and TRBJ1-1; D is unclear. This CDR3 is built from 15 residues. V dropped 3 bases and J dropped 0 bases, with 11 bases sitting between them. Germline V gene sequence: CDR1 MGHDK, CDR2 SYGVNS. The CDR3 spells CASSDLGEVNTEAFF. DNA for the CDR3: TGTGCCAGCAGTGACCTGGGCGAAGTGAACACTGAAGCTTTCTTT.

V gene TRBV4-2 combines with J gene TRBJ2-5, with TRBD2 as a possible D gene (5 bases). Between the trimmed V and J ends, which lost 0 bases and 11 bases, there was a span of 16 bases. CDR1 and CDR2 (germline): LGHNA, YNFKEQ. CDR3 length equals 14 residues. CDR3 sequence reads: CASSQDLSVGEQYF. CDR3 in DNA: TGTGCCAGCAGCCAAGATCTCTCGGTCGGGGAGCAGTACTTC.

CDR3: CASSYSVQGLNTEAFF. The DNA of the CDR3 is TGTGCCAGCAGTTACTCCGTACAGGGTTTGAACACTGAAGCTTTCTTT. This chain joins TRBV6-5 and TRBJ1-1; a possible D gene is TRBD1 (6 bases). CDR3 length equals 16 residues. Trimming cost V 0 bases and J 0 bases, with 11 bases left between them. Germline lookup yields CDR1 MNHEY and CDR2 SVGAGI.

This chain joins TRBV11-2 and TRBJ2-5; 8 nucleotides agree with TRBD2. The CDR3 totals 19 residues. CDR1 and CDR2 (germline): SGHAT, FQNNGV. V was pared by 1 base and J by 3 bases, with 16 bases of the junction left unmatched. CDR3 protein: CASSLVTGTSITKEETQYF. CDR3 nucleotide sequence: TGTGCCAGCAGCTTAGTGACCGGGACTAGTATAACAAAAGAAGAGACCCAGTACTTC.

The chain carries TRBV6-6 and TRBJ2-1; tentatively, D is TRBD1 (5 bases). The CDR3 length is 14 residues. Germline V gene lookup returns CDR1 MNHNY and CDR2 SVGAGI (reference sequence). V was trimmed by 0 bases and J by 12 bases, leaving 15 bases between them. The CDR3 region is CASSYSSFRDRQFF. CDR3 sequence (DNA): TGTGCCAGCAGTTACTCGAGTTTCAGGGATAGGCAGTTCTTC.

The rearrangement links TRBV28 to TRBJ2-1; 8 nucleotides align to TRBD1. The CDR3 is 15 residues long. Trimming cost V 5 bases and J 0 bases; bases outside gene matches: 3. The germline V gene has CDR1 MDHEN and CDR2 SYDVKM. CDR3 amino acids: CASSRQGSSYNEQFF. CDR3 DNA: TGTGCCAGCAGTCGACAGGGGAGCTCCTACAATGAGCAGTTCTTC.

This clone was detected once. The chain is built from TRBV10-3 and TRBJ1-2; maybe TRBD1 (5 bases). Looked up from germline, CDR1 is ENHRY and CDR2 is SYGVKD. The CDR3 is made up of 15 amino acids. The V and J ends lost 4 bases and 3 bases respectively, with 15 bases between them. CDR3 sequence (DNA): TGTGCCATCAGTGGTGGCGGTGACAGTGACTATGGCTACACCTTC. Encoded protein: CAISGGGDSDYGYTF.

The rearrangement links TRBV28 to TRBJ2-2; TRBD2 aligns across 9 bases. The CDR3 has 16 residues. The V gene end was trimmed by 7 bases and the J gene end by 3 bases; junction bases not matched to a gene: 9. CDR1 is MDHEN and CDR2 is SYDVKM in the germline V gene. In DNA form, the CDR3 reads TGTGCCAGCACTTTTGGGCTAGCGGGATACACCGGGGAGCTGTTTTTT. This translates into CASTFGLAGYTGELFF.

This chain joins TRBV15 and TRBJ2-5, with TRBD2 matching 8 bases. The V and J ends lost 5 bases and 6 bases, in that order; junction bases with no gene match: 14. Germline V gene sequence: CDR1 LNHNV, CDR2 YYDKDF (reference sequence). The CDR3 is 16 amino acids. Here the CDR3 reads CATSPQSGGPSKTQYF. The CDR3 DNA sequence: TGTGCCACCAGCCCGCAATCGGGAGGGCCCTCAAAGACCCAGTACTTC.

The rearrangement uses TRBV27 and TRBJ2-7, with D possibly TRBD2 on 7 matching bases. Germline CDR1 is MNHEY and CDR2 is SMNVEV (reference sequence). CDR3 length: 16 amino acids. With 5 bases removed from V and 0 bases from J, the gap between germline ends came to 17 bases. The DNA of the CDR3 is TGTGCCAGCAGTCTCTCTGCGGGGGCGGGCTCCTACGAGCAGTACTTC. Encoded protein: CASSLSAGAGSYEQYF.

This rearrangement joins TRBV10-2 to TRBJ1-2; no reliable D call. Germline V gene data show CDR1 as WSHSY and CDR2 as SAAADI. The CDR3 has 13 residues. V was shortened by 0 bases and J by 2 bases, with 4 bases between the two germline ends. Here the CDR3 DNA reads TGCGCCAGCAGTGAGTCGGAGAACTATGGCTACACCTTC. This gives the protein CASSESENYGYTF.

J is TRBJ2-1 and V is TRBV9; D remains unclear. The CDR3 sequence is 15 residues long. V shed 4 bases and J shed 3 bases, with 14 bases lying between them. Germline CDR1 is SGDLS and CDR2 is YYNGEE. The chain's CDR3 is CASSPDSSSYNEQFF. For the CDR3, the DNA is TGTGCCAGCAGCCCCGATAGTTCTAGCTACAATGAGCAGTTCTTC.

The V and J genes are TRBV6-4 and TRBJ2-3; TRBD2 matches at 10 bases. CDR1 MRHNA and CDR2 SNTAGT come from the germline V gene. The CDR3 runs to 16 residues. V gave up 0 bases and J gave up 5 bases; unmatched junction bases: 5. Here the CDR3 reads CASSDSGTSAGDTQYF. In DNA, the CDR3 is TGTGCCAGCAGTGACTCGGGGACTAGCGCAGGAGATACGCAGTATTTT.

This clone came up once. The genes are TRBV11-2 and TRBJ2-1; 7 positions agree with TRBD2. This CDR3 has 15 residues. J was trimmed by 0 bases and V by 5 bases; bases with no gene match: 4. CDR1 and CDR2 (germline): SGHAT, FQNNGV. The CDR3 nucleotides are TGTGCCAGCAGCGCCGGGGGGAGCTCCTACAATGAGCAGTTCTTC. Residues: CASSAGGSSYNEQFF.

The V gene is TRBV4-2, the J gene TRBJ1-4; 8 bases are a match to TRBD1. Per germline, CDR1 LGHNA and CDR2 YNFKEQ. J was trimmed by 6 bases and V by 3 bases; bases with no gene match: 9. The CDR3 is 16 residues long. In DNA, the CDR3 is TGTGCCAGCAGCCAGCCCAGGGGGCCGTCACATGAAAAACTGTTTTTT. This gives the protein CASSQPRGPSHEKLFF.